Presented here are 5 T cell receptor beta chains from one specimen sequenced in a study of T cell repertoires in cytomegalovirus infection. Which antigens these TCRs recognize remains unknown. Using its own MiXCR run on the reads, TCRdb lists one record per CDR3 protein. The table shows around 43,000 distinct CDR3 sequences, with 20% to 25% occurring only once. Sequencing was performed on PBMCs, sequenced either directly or after in vitro stimulation (not recorded which). The receptor set was obtained from a human donor in good health (CMV status not recorded). Some clones in this sample may be carry-over from other donors' samples.

This clonotype was counted a few times. This chain uses TRBV5-6 with TRBJ1-6; TRBD1 matches 7 bases. This CDR3 is 20 amino acids long. J gave up 0 bases and V 3 bases, and 15 bases lay outside the gene matches. Germline V CDR1 and CDR2: SGHDT, YYEEEE. In DNA, the CDR3 is TGTGCCAGCAGCTCCCTTACCGGGACAGCAGGAAGCTCCTATAATTCACCCCTCCACTTT. Translation gives CASSSLTGTAGSSYNSPLHF.

This clonotype was seen a few times. This sequence joins TRBV20-1 and TRBJ2-1; the D is unclear. Per the germline V gene, CDR1 is DFQATT and CDR2 is SNEGSKA (reference sequence). The CDR3 totals 13 residues. Deletions cut 2 bases from V and 6 bases from J, with 11 bases between. The CDR3 here is CSARMARGNEQFF. The CDR3 DNA reads as TGCAGTGCTAGAATGGCTAGAGGCAATGAGCAGTTCTTC.

This clonotype appeared many times. This chain connects TRBV12-3 or TRBV12-4 to TRBJ2-7, with TRBD1 matching 7 bases. Trimming removed 7 bases from V and 3 bases from J; junction bases left unmatched: 9. This CDR3 is 14 amino acids long. The CDR3 bases are TGTGCCAGCACAATTAACCCAGGGGGCTACGAGCAGTACTTC. Translating gives CASTINPGGYEQYF.

The chain links TRBV19 to TRBJ2-2; D is possibly TRBD1 (6 bases). Per the germline V gene, CDR1 is LNHDA and CDR2 is SQIVND (reference sequence). V was shortened by 3 bases and J by 4 bases, with 12 bases between the two germline ends. The CDR3 has 15 amino acids. Written as DNA, the CDR3 is TGTGCCAGTAGTATCACAGGGCGGAGCACCGGGGAGCTGTTTTTT. It translates to CASSITGRSTGELFF.

The chain has TRBV4-2 and TRBJ2-7, with D possibly matching TRBD2 (5 bases). The CDR3 has 15 residues. The germline V and J ends were trimmed by 1 base and 2 bases, with 12 bases remaining between them. Germline CDR1 reads LGHNA; CDR2 reads YNFKEQ. Here the CDR3 DNA reads TGTGCCAGCAGCCAAGCAAGAGGGCCTCCCTACGAGCAGTACTTC. Translation gives CASSQARGPPYEQYF.